Below, one TCR beta chain is given with its context. Its antigen remains unidentified. The CDR3 length is 15 residues. The V gene end was trimmed by 7 bases and the J gene end by 9 bases; junction bases not matched to a gene: 9. Germline CDR1 reads SNHLY; CDR2 reads FYNNEI. One entry per CDR3 protein, called by TCRdb with MiXCR from the RT-PCR reads. The table lists about 300,000 distinct CDR3 sequences, 22% of them singletons. The data were obtained in a study of response to subunit inactivated influenza vaccine. Whole-study findings and limits: Authors suggested that a seasonal influenza vaccination recruits few new T cells each time.

The V gene is TRBV2, the J gene TRBJ1-6; TRBD1 matches 10 bases. Specimen: PBMCs from blood, collected approximately 20 months after vaccination. This receptor was taken from a man in his fifties or sixties who received an inactivated influenza vaccine. CDR3: CASIRDRGSPSPLHF. The CDR3 DNA follows: TGTGCCAGCATTCGGGACAGGGGCAGCCCTTCACCCCTCCACTTT.